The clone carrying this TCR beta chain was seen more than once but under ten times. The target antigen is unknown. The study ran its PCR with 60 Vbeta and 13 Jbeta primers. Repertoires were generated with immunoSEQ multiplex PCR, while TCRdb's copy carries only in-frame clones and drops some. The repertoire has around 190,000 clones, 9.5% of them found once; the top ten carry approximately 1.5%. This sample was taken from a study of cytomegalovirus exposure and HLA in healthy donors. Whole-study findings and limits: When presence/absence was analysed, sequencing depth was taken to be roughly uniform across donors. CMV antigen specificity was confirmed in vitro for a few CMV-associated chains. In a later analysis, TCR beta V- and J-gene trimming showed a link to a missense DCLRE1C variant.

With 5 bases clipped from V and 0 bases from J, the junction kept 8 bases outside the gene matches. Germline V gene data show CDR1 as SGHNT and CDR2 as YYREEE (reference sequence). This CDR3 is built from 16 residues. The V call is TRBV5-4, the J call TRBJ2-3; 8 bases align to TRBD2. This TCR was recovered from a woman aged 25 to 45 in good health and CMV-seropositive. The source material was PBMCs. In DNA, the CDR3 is TGTGCCAGCAGGATCCAAACTAGCGGTAGCACAGATACGCAGTATTTT. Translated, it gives CASRIQTSGSTDTQYF.